Below are 25 T cell receptor beta chains sequenced from a single sample in a study of cytomegalovirus exposure and HLA in healthy donors. PCR involved 60 Vbeta and 13 Jbeta primers. Clones were sequenced by immunoSEQ multiplex PCR, and TCRdb holds only the in-frame ones, with some missing. Among 150,000 to 200,000 clones listed, 80% to 90% were seen once. Sequencing used PBMCs. The receptors were gathered from a man between 18 and 35 years old in good health and CMV-seropositive.

The CDR3, as DNA: TGTGCCAGCAGCTACGGACTAGCCTACGAGCAGTACTTC. The encoded protein is CASSYGLAYEQYF. This chain uses TRBV14 with TRBJ2-5; 7 bases match TRBD2. The end of the DNA aligns better with TRBJ2-7, so the J call may be wrong. CDR1 is SGHDN and CDR2 is FVKESK in the germline V gene. The CDR3 has 13 residues.

This chain joins TRBV28 and TRBJ1-3, with D uncertain. The CDR3 consists of 16 residues. With 2 bases removed from V and 0 bases from J, the gap between germline ends came to 11 bases. Germline V gene sequence: CDR1 MDHEN, CDR2 SYDVKM. This chain's CDR3 is CASSLNSKSSGNTIYF. As DNA, the CDR3 is TGTGCCAGCAGTTTAAACTCGAAGAGCTCTGGAAACACCATATATTTT.

The rearrangement joins TRBV30 to TRBJ1-3, with D unclear. The CDR3 covers 13 residues. The V gene lost 5 bases and the J gene lost 2 bases, with 10 bases spanning the gap. CDR1 and CDR2 (germline): GTSNPN, SVGIG (reference sequence). The CDR3 coding sequence is TGTGCCTGGGGGCTTGGTCCTGGAAACACCATATATTTT. Translated: CAWGLGPGNTIYF.

The chain has TRBV5-1 and TRBJ2-7; 10 bases are shared with TRBD1. The CDR3 runs 15 residues. Germline V lookup: CDR1 SGHRS, CDR2 YFSETQ. Trimming took 4 bases from V and 7 from J; bases not matched to a gene: 11. CDR3 DNA: TGCGCCAGCAGCGCCCCCGGGACAGGGGCCCTGGAGCAGTACTTC. Its protein is CASSAPGTGALEQYF.

The V and J genes are TRBV5-1 and TRBJ2-2, with D possibly being TRBD1 (5 bases). The ends were cut back, 0 bases at V and 1 base at J, with 7 bases in the middle. Germline V lookup: CDR1 SGHRS, CDR2 YFSETQ. CDR3 size: 15 residues. The CDR3 nucleotides are TGCGCCAGCAGCTTGGATACAGGGAACACCGGGGAGCTGTTTTTT. This sequence encodes CASSLDTGNTGELFF.

The chain combines TRBV27 with TRBJ2-3, with D possibly TRBD1 on 6 matching bases. Germline V gene data show CDR1 as MNHEY and CDR2 as SMNVEV (reference sequence). V lost 4 bases, J lost 5 bases, and 7 bases lay in between. The length of the CDR3 is 12 residues. The CDR3 DNA is TGTGCCAGCAGTTCGACAGGAGATACGCAGTATTTT. It specifies CASSSTGDTQYF.

The rearrangement joins TRBV5-1 to TRBJ2-3; 10 positions match TRBD1. Germline assignment: CDR1 SGHRS and CDR2 YFSETQ. V lost 4 bases and J lost 5; bases outside the gene matches: 4. The CDR3 runs 14 residues. The CDR3 reads CASSLGQGLDTQYF. The CDR3 DNA reads TGCGCCAGCAGCCTGGGACAGGGGCTAGATACGCAGTATTTT. Supplemented by reference TRBV5-1 and TRBJ2-3, the full variable domain reads KAGVTQTPRYLIKTRGQQVTLSCSPISGHRSVSWYQQTPGQGLQFLFEYFSETQRNKGNFPGRFSGRQFSNSRSEMNVSTLELGDSALYLCASSLGQGLDTQYFGPGTRLTVL.

The chain links TRBV27 to TRBJ1-2; D remains ambiguous. CDR1 and CDR2 from the germline V gene are MNHEY and SMNVEV (reference sequence). The length of the CDR3 is 13 residues. V shed 6 bases and J shed 5 bases, with 13 bases lying between them. The CDR3 sequence: CASRGGVGYGYTF. The CDR3 bases are TGTGCCAGCAGGGGCGGGGTAGGGTATGGCTACACCTTC.

V and J are TRBV7-7 and TRBJ2-7; possible D gene TRBD1, 5 bases. Per the germline V gene, CDR1 is SSHAT and CDR2 is FNYEAQ (reference sequence). This CDR3 spans 15 amino acids. The V and J ends lost 1 base and 1 base respectively, with 11 bases between them. The CDR3 loop is CASSLEGAPSYEQYF. The CDR3 DNA sequence: TGTGCCAGCAGCTTAGAAGGGGCTCCATCCTACGAGCAGTACTTC.

The J gene is TRBJ1-5, the V gene TRBV7-8, with 7 bases matching TRBD1. CDR3 size: 15 residues. From germline, CDR1 is SGHVS and CDR2 FQNEAQ. After removal of 0 bases from V and 5 bases from J, the junction contained 4 bases not matched to a gene. The CDR3 loop is CASSLANRGDQPQHF. The DNA of the CDR3 is TGTGCCAGCAGCTTAGCGAACAGGGGTGATCAGCCCCAGCATTTT.

The gene calls are TRBV6-1 and TRBJ1-2, with TRBD1 matching over 9 bases. Germline-derived CDR1 and CDR2 are MNHNS and SASEGT. V shed 5 bases, J shed 7 bases, and the junction held 5 bases outside the gene matches. This CDR3 contains 13 residues. The CDR3 loop is CASSLQGAFGYTF. The CDR3 region has the DNA TGTGCCAGCAGTCTACAGGGGGCGTTTGGCTACACCTTC.

The rearrangement links TRBV27 to TRBJ2-7; maybe TRBD1 (5 bases). There are 15 residues in the CDR3. V lost 5 bases to trimming and J lost 1 base, with 15 bases between them. Germline V gene sequence: CDR1 MNHEY, CDR2 SMNVEV (reference sequence). The CDR3 here is CASSPLRVTSYEQYF. The DNA of the CDR3 is TGTGCCAGCAGTCCACTCAGGGTTACTTCCTACGAGCAGTACTTC.

The chain joins TRBV9 to TRBJ2-3, with TRBD2 identical over 9 bases. Trimming at V came to 5 bases and at J to 2 bases, leaving 9 bases not matched to a gene. Looked up from germline, CDR1 is SGDLS and CDR2 is YYNGEE. This CDR3 spans 16 amino acids. The CDR3 is CASSGIAGEDTDTQYF. As DNA, the CDR3 is TGTGCCAGCAGTGGTATAGCGGGGGAGGACACAGATACGCAGTATTTT.

V usage is TRBV9 and J usage is TRBJ2-7; TRBD1 matches at 8 bases. The CDR3 loop spans 15 amino acids. The germline V gene encodes CDR1 SGDLS and CDR2 YYNGEE. The trim removed 4 bases at V and 2 bases at J, leaving 8 bases unmatched. The CDR3 loop is CASSPTDRAPYEQYF. CDR3 bases: TGTGCCAGCAGCCCGACGGACAGGGCCCCCTACGAGCAGTACTTC.

V and J are TRBV9 and TRBJ2-3; TRBD2 might be the D (6 bases). The CDR3 has 14 residues. The germline V and J ends were trimmed by 2 bases and 5 bases, with 12 bases remaining between them. Germline-derived CDR1 and CDR2 are SGDLS and YYNGEE. CDR3 loop: CASSVSSGGDTQYF. Written as DNA, the CDR3 is TGTGCCAGCAGCGTTTCTTCCGGGGGAGATACGCAGTATTTT. The full variable domain, with the rest looked up from reference TRBV9 and TRBJ2-3, is DSGVTQTPKHLITATGQRVTLRCSPRSGDLSVYWYQQSLDQGLQFLIQYYNGEERAKGNILERFSAQQFPDLHSELNLSSLELGDSALYFCASSVSSGGDTQYFGPGTRLTVL.

This clone was picked up a small number of times. The rearrangement joins TRBV5-6 to TRBJ2-4; D not resolved. The CDR3 sequence is 13 residues long. Germline CDR1 reads SGHDT; CDR2 reads YYEEEE. V was trimmed by 4 bases and J by 0 bases, leaving 5 bases between them. CDR3 DNA sequence: TGTGCCAGCAGCATCGGAGCCAAAAACATTCAGTACTTC. The encoded protein is CASSIGAKNIQYF.

This chain joins TRBV7-6 and TRBJ2-5; 8 nucleotides align to TRBD1. The V segment lost 5 bases and the J segment 4 bases; nucleotides outside the gene matches: 9. The CDR3 runs 15 residues. Per the germline V gene, CDR1 is SGHVS and CDR2 is FNYEAQ. The CDR3 nucleotides read TGTGCCAGCAGCCCCATCAGGACAGGGTTAGAGACCCAGTACTTC. This translates into CASSPIRTGLETQYF.

The V and J genes are TRBV11-2 and TRBJ1-4, with D perhaps TRBD1 (5 bases). Germline CDR1 is SGHAT and CDR2 is FQNNGV. V was shortened by 3 bases and J by 6 bases, with 8 bases between the two germline ends. The CDR3 has 13 residues. The DNA of the CDR3 is TGTGCCAGCAGCTTGACAGTATATGAAAAACTGTTTTTT. Its translation is CASSLTVYEKLFF. Drawing the rest from reference TRBV11-2 and TRBJ1-4, the complete variable domain is EAGVAQSPRYKIIEKRQSVAFWCNPISGHATLYWYQQILGQGPKLLIQFQNNGVVDDSQLPKDRFSAERLKGVDSTLKIQPAKLEDSAVYLCASSLTVYEKLFFGSGTQLSVL.

This sequence joins TRBV7-9 and TRBJ1-2; 9 nucleotides agree with TRBD1. CDR1 and CDR2 from the germline V gene are SEHNR and FQNEAQ (reference sequence). Trimming cost V 2 bases and J 2 bases; bases outside gene matches: 15. The CDR3 runs 19 residues. CDR3 in DNA: TGTGCCAGCAGCTTAATCACTTACAGGGGGCGCCTGCCCAACTATGGCTACACCTTC. It codes for CASSLITYRGRLPNYGYTF.

The chain uses TRBV5-5 and TRBJ1-1; 7 positions agree with TRBD1. The V segment lost 6 bases and the J segment 2 bases; nucleotides outside the gene matches: 7. This CDR3 region has 14 residues. The germline V gene encodes CDR1 SGHKS and CDR2 YYEKEE (reference sequence). CDR3 loop: CASMEDRANTEAFF. The DNA of the CDR3 is TGTGCCAGCATGGAAGACAGGGCAAACACTGAAGCTTTCTTT.

The rearrangement links TRBV29-1 to TRBJ2-2; no firm D call. Germline CDR1 and CDR2: SQVTM and ANQGSEA. The V and J ends lost 5 bases and 3 bases respectively, with 4 bases between them. The CDR3 consists of 11 residues. The CDR3 protein is CSVSDTGELFF. For the CDR3, the DNA is TGCAGCGTTTCGGACACCGGGGAGCTGTTTTTT.

V usage is TRBV11-3 and J usage is TRBJ2-7; 9 nucleotides align to TRBD2. Germline CDR1 is SGHNT and CDR2 is YENEEA. The CDR3 loop spans 18 amino acids. The junction had 15 bases not matched to a gene; V was cut back by 3 bases and J by 3 bases. CDR3 sequence (DNA): TGTGCCAGCAGCTTCGCTGCGGTAGCGGGGGACATACTCTACGAGCAGTACTTC. It specifies CASSFAAVAGDILYEQYF. Using reference TRBV11-3 and TRBJ2-7 for the parts outside the CDR3, the full variable domain is EAGVVQSPRYKIIEKKQPVAFWCNPISGHNTLYWYLQNLGQGPELLIRYENEEAVDDSQLPKDRFSAERLKGVDSTLKIQPAELGDSAVYLCASSFAAVAGDILYEQYFGPGTRLTVT.

The chain is built from TRBV5-1 and TRBJ2-1, with 11 bases lining up with TRBD2. This CDR3 has 14 amino acids. V lost 4 bases to trimming and J lost 6 bases; unmatched junction nucleotides: 3. CDR1 and CDR2 from the germline V gene are SGHRS and YFSETQ. The DNA of the CDR3 is TGCGCCAGCAGCACGGGACTAGCGGCCAATGAGCAGTTCTTC. It specifies CASSTGLAANEQFF.

V and J are TRBV6-1 and TRBJ1-1; 7 bases are a match to TRBD1. This CDR3 has 11 residues. CDR1 is MNHNS and CDR2 is SASEGT in the germline V gene. With 6 bases clipped from V and 7 bases from J, the junction kept 2 bases outside the gene matches. The chain's CDR3 is CASRAGGEAFF. CDR3 DNA: TGTGCCAGCAGGGCAGGGGGTGAAGCTTTCTTT.

The CDR3 reads CASSFHPMTGGAAYEQYF. CDR3 nucleotides: TGCGCCAGCAGCTTTCACCCGATGACAGGGGGCGCAGCCTACGAGCAGTACTTC. The V and J genes are TRBV5-1 and TRBJ2-7, with 10 bases matching TRBD1. Germline V gives CDR1 SGHRS, CDR2 YFSETQ. This CDR3 region has 18 residues. V shed 2 bases, J shed 2 bases, and the junction held 13 bases outside the gene matches.